Listed below are T cell receptor beta chains from one sample, sequenced in a study of blood T cell repertoires in COVID-19. Using immunoSEQ multiplex PCR, the repertoire was profiled, and TCRdb retains in-frame clones only, with some absent. Of around 87,000 clones in the sample, 89% were seen once. The sample was peripheral blood. All receptors come from a man in his fifties with acute or convalescent COVID-19. Both conserved end residues are part of each CDR3. The order of the fields is V gene, D gene, clone size, J gene, CDR3 DNA, CDR3 protein. A D gene is named only where the DNA matches it firmly. The size field is filled for only some rows; it gives once, few, many or a size class.

TRBV5-4	TRBD1	NA	TRBJ1-5	TGTGCCAGCAGCTTGGGAGGACAGGGGGGACAGCCCCAGCATTTT	CASSLGGQGGQPQHF
TRBV5-1	NA	once	TRBJ1-3	TGCGCCAGCAGCTTTACCGGGGAGGGAAACACCATATATTTT	CASSFTGEGNTIYF
TRBV15	NA	NA	TRBJ1-6	TGTGCCACCAGCAGAGATCAGGTTCGGGGGTCCCTCCACTTT	CATSRDQVRGSLHF
TRBV2	NA	NA	TRBJ1-4	TGTGCCAGCCAGGCGGACTTAGGAGAAAAACTGTTTTTT	CASQADLGEKLFF
TRBV19	NA	NA	TRBJ1-4	TGTGCCAGTAGTCCCCAGGGGTTTAATGAAAAACTGTTTTTT	CASSPQGFNEKLFF
TRBV6-5	TRBD1	NA	TRBJ1-2	TGTGCCAGCAGTCCCGACAGGGTTAAGGGTGGCTACACCTTC	CASSPDRVKGGYTF
TRBV5-6	TRBD1	NA	TRBJ2-3	TGTGCCAGCAGCGGAGAGGACAGGGGGCGTGGCGATACGCAGTATTTT	CASSGEDRGRGDTQYF
TRBV29-1	NA	NA	TRBJ1-5	TGCAGCGTGGGTCTCGGGGAGGGTGGACAGCCCCAGCATTTT	CSVGLGEGGQPQHF
TRBV5-1	TRBD1	NA	TRBJ1-4	TGCGCCAGCAGCTTGGGACAGGGGGCGAATAGAGGTGAAAAACTGTTTTTT	CASSLGQGANRGEKLFF
TRBV6-5	NA	NA	TRBJ1-1	TGTGCCAGCAGCCGGGGGACTAAGATCACTGAAGCTTTCTTT	CASSRGTKITEAFF
TRBV6-1	TRBD1	NA	TRBJ1-5	TGTGCCAGCAGTGAATTGGGACAGAACAATCAGCCCCAGCATTTT	CASSELGQNNQPQHF
TRBV13	TRBD1	NA	TRBJ1-4	TGTGCCAGCAGCTTAGGCAGGGACAGCCAAAAACTGTTTTTT	CASSLGRDSQKLFF
TRBV6-6	TRBD2	NA	TRBJ2-2	TGTGCCAGCAGGGCGGGGGGAAACACCGGGGAGCTGTTTTTT	CASRAGGNTGELFF
TRBV13	NA	NA	TRBJ2-7	TGTGCCAGCAGCCCACAAAGGGACAACTCCTACGAGCAGTACTTC	CASSPQRDNSYEQYF
TRBV2	NA	NA	TRBJ2-1	TGTGCCAGCAGTGCCCGGGACAATGAGCAGTTCTTC	CASSARDNEQFF
TRBV5-6	TRBD1	NA	TRBJ1-1	TGTGCCAGCAGCTTGGTGGGACAGGGAAACACTGAAGCTTTCTTT	CASSLVGQGNTEAFF
TRBV4-1	TRBD2	NA	TRBJ2-3	TGCGCCAGCAGCCAAGAAGGCGGGACTAGGACTTTCACAGATACGCAGTATTTT	CASSQEGGTRTFTDTQYF
TRBV3-1/TRBV3-2	TRBD1	NA	TRBJ1-2	TGTGCCAGCAGCCAAGAAGGGACAGGGAATATCTACGGCTACACCTTC	CASSQEGTGNIYGYTF
TRBV6-1	TRBD1	NA	TRBJ2-7	TGTGCCAGCAGTGAAAGACAGGGGTACGAGCAGTACTTC	CASSERQGYEQYF
TRBV10-3	TRBD2	NA	TRBJ2-7	TGTGCCACCCGACTAGCGGGGGGGTCCTACGAGCAGTACTTC	CATRLAGGSYEQYF
TRBV5-1	TRBD2	once	TRBJ2-5	TGCGCCAGCAGCTTGGAGGTTAGCGGGGGGGCCGGTGAGACCCAGTACTTC	CASSLEVSGGAGETQYF
TRBV7-8	NA	NA	TRBJ1-2	TGTGCCAGCAGCGAGACTGAGAACTATGGCTACACCTTC	CASSETENYGYTF
TRBV6-5	TRBD2	NA	TRBJ2-3	TGCACAGCGGGGGGGCCATTATCGACAGATACGCAGTATTTT	CTAGGPLSTDTQYF
TRBV28	TRBD1	NA	TRBJ1-2	TGTGCCAGCAGAAGACAGGGGCGCCCCTATGGCTACACCTTC	CASRRQGRPYGYTF
TRBV10-3	TRBD2	NA	TRBJ2-2	TGTGCCATCGGGGGGGGTACTGCCACCGGGGAGCTGTTTTTT	CAIGGGTATGELFF
TRBV7-8	TRBD1	NA	TRBJ1-1	TGTGCCAGCAGCCGCCGGGACAGGGGCACTGAAGCTTTCTTT	CASSRRDRGTEAFF
TRBV18	NA	NA	TRBJ1-1	TGTGCCAGCTCACCGGGGGGAGAAACTGAAGCTTTCTTT	CASSPGGETEAFF
TRBV20-1	TRBD1	NA	TRBJ1-2	TGCAGTGCCCGGACAGGTATGCGCTACACCTTC	CSARTGMRYTF
TRBV2	TRBD1	NA	TRBJ1-1	TGTGCCAGCCAACGACAGGGATTGAACACTGAAGCTTTCTTT	CASQRQGLNTEAFF
TRBV6-5	TRBD1	NA	TRBJ1-3	TGTGCCAGCAGTACCACAGGGGGTGACATATATTTT	CASSTTGGDIYF
TRBV9	NA	NA	TRBJ2-7	TGTGCCAGCAGCGCGCGAGGGCATTTCTACGAGCAGTACTTC	CASSARGHFYEQYF
TRBV18	TRBD1	NA	TRBJ1-5	TGTGCCAGCTCGCTAACAGGGGGTAACCAGCCCCAGCATTTT	CASSLTGGNQPQHF
TRBV19	NA	NA	TRBJ2-3	TGTGCCAGTAGTATAGCGGGGGACACAGATACGCAGTATTTT	CASSIAGDTDTQYF
TRBV18	NA	NA	TRBJ2-7	TGTGCCAGCTCTCCGCGGACTGGGGACGAGCAGTACTTC	CASSPRTGDEQYF
TRBV6-4	NA	NA	TRBJ1-5	TGTGCCAGCGTTGGCCAGGGCAATCAGCCCCAGCATTTT	CASVGQGNQPQHF
TRBV28	TRBD1	NA	TRBJ2-7	TGTGCCAGCGAATCGCGGACAGGGGTTTACGAGCAGTACTTC	CASESRTGVYEQYF
TRBV6-4	TRBD1	once	TRBJ1-6	TGTGCCAGCAGTAGACAGGGAGACTCACCCCTCCACTTT	CASSRQGDSPLHF
TRBV4-1	TRBD2	NA	TRBJ2-2	TGCGCCAGCAGCCAAGATCGCGCGGGGGTGACCGGGGAGCTGTTTTTT	CASSQDRAGVTGELFF
TRBV7-3	TRBD2	once	TRBJ2-5	TGTGCCAGCAGCTTAGCGGGGGGGTACCAAGAGACCCAGTACTTC	CASSLAGGYQETQYF
TRBV4-1	TRBD2	NA	TRBJ2-7	TGCGCCAGCAGCCAAGGGACGGGGGGGGCCCGCGAGCAGTACTTC	CASSQGTGGAREQYF
TRBV7-2	NA	NA	TRBJ1-3	TGTGCCAGCAGCAAAGGGGGTACCACTGGAAACACCATATATTTT	CASSKGGTTGNTIYF
TRBV3-1/TRBV3-2	TRBD2	NA	TRBJ2-5	TGTGCCAGCAGCCCTGGCGGGCTAGCGGTTCAAGAGACCCAGTACTTC	CASSPGGLAVQETQYF
TRBV30	NA	NA	TRBJ1-6	TGTGCCTGCCTTCCGGGGGGTGAACTTAATTCACCCCTCCACTTT	CACLPGGELNSPLHF
TRBV27	NA	NA	TRBJ1-2	TGTGCCAGCAGTTTCCTCGGACAGCTCTCCTCTGCCTATGGCTACACCTTC	CASSFLGQLSSAYGYTF
TRBV6-5	TRBD1	NA	TRBJ1-1	TGTGCCAGCAGTTACGCGGGGACAGGGGTAACTGAAGCTTTCTTT	CASSYAGTGVTEAFF